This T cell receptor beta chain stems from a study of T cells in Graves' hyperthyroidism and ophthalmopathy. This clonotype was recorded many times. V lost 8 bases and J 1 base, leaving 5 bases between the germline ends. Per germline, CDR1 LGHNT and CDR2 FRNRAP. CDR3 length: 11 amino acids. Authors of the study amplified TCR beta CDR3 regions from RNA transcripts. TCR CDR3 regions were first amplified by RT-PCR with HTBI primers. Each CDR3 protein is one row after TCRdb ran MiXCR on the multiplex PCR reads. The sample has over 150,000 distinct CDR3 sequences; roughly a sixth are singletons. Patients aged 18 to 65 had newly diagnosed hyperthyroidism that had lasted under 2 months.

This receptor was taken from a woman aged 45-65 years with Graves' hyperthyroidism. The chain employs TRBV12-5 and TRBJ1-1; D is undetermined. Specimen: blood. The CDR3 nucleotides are TGTGCTAGTTTAAAGAACACTGAAGCTTTCTTT. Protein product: CASLKNTEAFF.